This paragraph reports one T cell receptor (beta chain). One junction end disagrees with the germline gene, perhaps due to a read error. How the authors handled the data: Amplification of reference gene primers provided the estimated nucleated cell counts. Sequenced by immunoSEQ multiplex PCR; TCRdb stores in-frame clones only, minus some. D and trimming come from the DNA, and the V and J calls and clone size come from that table. The profile covers some 90,000 clones, with 85% to 90% appearing a single time and around 4% taken by the ten largest. The CDR3 contains 15 residues. Germline-derived CDR1 and CDR2 are MNHEY and SMNVEV (reference sequence). The entry originates in a study of blood T cell repertoires in COVID-19. Background on the study: Italy, Spain and the United States were the sources of the convalescent and acute COVID-19 samples. T cells, B-cell-depleted T cells, or PBMCs provided the cDNA or gDNA that served as material.

This clonotype was sampled from an elderly woman with active or convalescent COVID-19. The chain employs TRBV27 and TRBJ2-7; D is possibly TRBD2 (6 bases). Sequenced sample: peripheral blood. This CDR3 is CASSRLGGFSHEQYF. The CDR3, as DNA: TGTGCCAGCAGTCGATTGGGGGGATTCTCCCACGAGCAGTACTTC.